Listed below are T cell receptor beta chains from one sample, sequenced in a study of technical replicates of blood from several donors. Generated by immunoSEQ multiplex PCR, the TCRdb table keeps only in-frame clones and is missing some. The table shows under 95,000 clones, with about 90% occurring only once. Sample: T cells isolated from PBMCs. These receptors originate from a human donor in good health. CDR3s include the opening cysteine and the closing phenylalanine or tryptophan. The order of the fields is V gene, clone size, J gene, CDR3 protein. Part of the rows lack a size; the others show once, few, many or a class for expanded clones.

TRBV19	-	TRBJ2-7	CASSIMSGSYEQYF
TRBV7-8	-	TRBJ2-7	CASSWGQAYEQYF
TRBV27	-	TRBJ1-1	CASSLTGDTEAFF
TRBV2	-	TRBJ2-5	CASIHGQLQETQYF
TRBV25-1	-	TRBJ2-5	CASSEYFTSGDQETQYF
TRBV7-2	-	TRBJ2-7	CASSQTGLGYEQYF
TRBV28	-	TRBJ2-7	CASSSGTGAYEQYF
TRBV7-2	-	TRBJ1-2	CASSPFKDYQAQGYTF
TRBV7-9	-	TRBJ2-1	CASSLDSGRAGYNEQFF
TRBV9	-	TRBJ2-1	CASSVFREDNEQFF
TRBV7-2	-	TRBJ2-5	CASSLVSSGISVWETQYF
TRBV9	-	TRBJ2-1	CASSEGGFGDEQFF
TRBV30	-	TRBJ1-2	CAWSTTGINYGYTF
TRBV5-4	once	TRBJ2-7	CASSLEWQGYEQYF
TRBV6-1	-	TRBJ2-7	CASSDAQAYEQYF
TRBV29-1	-	TRBJ2-7	CSVEGRVAGGEQYF
TRBV18	-	TRBJ1-1	CASSPRNPSPGQGWTEAFF
TRBV19	-	TRBJ2-7	CASSVGQVSNEQYF
TRBV6-6	once	TRBJ1-4	CASSYSYRDEKLFF
TRBV5-1	-	TRBJ2-7	CASSFLYRDEQYF
TRBV5-6	-	TRBJ1-5	CASSSQGAFLAQHF
TRBV4-1	-	TRBJ2-3	CASSQVFSGVTDTQYF
TRBV4-1	-	TRBJ2-7	CASSPPGRLAGDHEQYF
TRBV5-1	-	TRBJ2-5	CASSWRETQYF
TRBV7-2	-	TRBJ1-5	CASSQGVTYGNQPQHF
TRBV7-2	-	TRBJ2-7	CASSLGVYEQYF
TRBV28	-	TRBJ2-3	CASSLQAGKAYF
TRBV14	-	TRBJ2-3	CASSQSGSGRRSTDTQYF
TRBV9	-	TRBJ1-2	CASRGAHYGYTF
TRBV4-1	-	TRBJ2-7	CASSQGLARNEQYF
TRBV6-5	-	TRBJ1-2	CASTDGTKSYGYTF